A selection of T cell receptor beta chains follows, all from one sample in a study of T-cell reconstitution after alpha-beta-depleted transplantation in children. TCRdb processed the PCR reads anew with MiXCR; each CDR3 protein has one entry. The sample lists roughly 100,000 distinct CDR3 sequences, roughly 8.4% occurring once. The sequences come from PBMCs from the stem cell graft donor, collected from the stem cell graft. The receptors here all came from a human donor who donated a stem cell graft to a child with congenital amegakaryocytic thrombocytopenia. CDR3s include the opening cysteine and the closing phenylalanine or tryptophan. The order of the fields is J gene, D gene, clone size, V gene, CDR3 protein, CDR3 DNA. D genes are given only for firm matches. Size values are once, few and many counts, or a class for expanded clones, and some rows have none.

TRBJ2-1	TRBD2	many	TRBV7-8	CASSLLAEVGNEQFF	TGTGCCAGCAGCTTACTAGCGGAGGTAGGCAATGAGCAGTTCTTC
TRBJ2-3	NA	many	TRBV20-1	CSARAAGVTSTDTQYF	TGCAGTGCTAGAGCCGCAGGCGTCACTAGCACAGATACGCAGTATTTT
TRBJ2-4	TRBD2	many	TRBV4-1	CASSQDLGGGGLGNIQYF	TGCGCCAGCAGCCAAGATTTAGGCGGGGGGGGGCTCGGAAACATTCAGTACTTC
TRBJ2-5	NA	NA	TRBV12-3/TRBV12-4	CASSGSNQETQYF	TGTGCCAGCAGCGGGAGCAACCAAGAGACCCAGTACTTC
TRBJ2-1	NA	many	TRBV7-9	CASSLASGTNNEQFF	TGTGCCAGCAGCTTAGCTAGCGGTACGAACAATGAGCAGTTCTTC
TRBJ2-3	NA	NA	TRBV5-1	CASSAGLTTDTQYF	TGCGCCAGCAGCGCGGGGCTTACCACAGATACGCAGTATTTT
TRBJ2-1	TRBD1	many	TRBV20-1	CSASLGQVSSNEQFF	TGCAGTGCTAGCCTGGGACAGGTTTCTTCCAATGAGCAGTTCTTC
TRBJ2-2	NA	NA	TRBV5-1	CASSLEGGATGELFF	TGCGCCAGCAGCTTGGAAGGAGGGGCCACCGGGGAGCTGTTTTTT
TRBJ2-7	TRBD2	many	TRBV20-1	CSLPGLAAYEQYF	TGCAGTTTGCCGGGACTAGCGGCCTACGAGCAGTACTTC
TRBJ2-1	TRBD2	many	TRBV24-1	CATNPGLAGYNEQFF	TGTGCCACCAACCCCGGACTAGCGGGGTACAATGAGCAGTTCTTC
TRBJ2-5	NA	many	TRBV5-1	CASSLVPAPQETQYF	TGCGCCAGCAGCTTGGTTCCAGCGCCCCAAGAGACCCAGTACTTC
TRBJ1-2	NA	many	TRBV7-9	CASSLSSMNYGYTF	TGTGCCAGCAGCTTATCGAGCATGAACTATGGCTACACCTTC
TRBJ2-7	NA	many	TRBV5-1	CASSLEQVLSSHEQYF	TGCGCCAGCAGCTTGGAGCAGGTACTTTCATCCCACGAGCAGTACTTC
TRBJ1-6	NA	many	TRBV12-3/TRBV12-4	CASGAGDSPLHF	TGTGCCAGCGGTGCGGGGGATTCACCCCTCCACTTT
TRBJ2-3	NA	many	TRBV2	CASRKGTPDTQYF	TGTGCCAGCAGGAAAGGGACTCCAGATACGCAGTATTTT
TRBJ2-1	TRBD2	many	TRBV7-3	CASSFPGASGINEQFF	TGTGCCAGCAGCTTCCCCGGTGCTAGCGGGATCAATGAGCAGTTCTTC
TRBJ2-3	TRBD2	many	TRBV28	CASRGRDYVTDTQYF	TGTGCCAGCCGCGGTCGGGACTATGTTACAGATACGCAGTATTTT
TRBJ2-7	NA	many	TRBV6-2/TRBV6-3	CASAGRSYEQYF	TGTGCCAGTGCGGGCCGCTCCTACGAGCAGTACTTC
TRBJ2-5	TRBD2	many	TRBV29-1	CSVDSSGGETQYF	TGCAGCGTTGATTCTAGCGGGGGAGAGACCCAGTACTTC
TRBJ1-5	NA	many	TRBV10-3	CAISERKDGVSNQPQHF	TGTGCCATCAGTGAGCGGAAGGACGGTGTTAGCAATCAGCCCCAGCATTTT
TRBJ2-3	TRBD1	many	TRBV3-1	CASSQVGQGATDTQYF	TGTGCCAGCAGCCAAGTGGGACAGGGGGCAACAGATACGCAGTATTTT
TRBJ2-7	TRBD2	many	TRBV5-1	CASSSVAGVVEQYF	TGCGCCAGCAGCTCGGTAGCGGGAGTTGTCGAGCAGTACTTC
TRBJ2-7	NA	many	TRBV12-3/TRBV12-4	CASSLERVQPRHF	TGTGCCAGCAGTTTAGAACGGGTACAGCCTCGTCACTTC
TRBJ1-1	NA	many	TRBV29-1	CSVEEDGREAFF	TGCAGCGTTGAAGAAGACGGCAGAGAAGCTTTCTTT
TRBJ1-6	TRBD1	many	TRBV7-2	CASSLDRGYNSPLHF	TGTGCCAGCAGCTTAGACAGGGGGTATAATTCACCCCTCCACTTT
TRBJ2-3	NA	NA	TRBV28	CASSPLSGTDTQYF	TGTGCCAGCAGTCCTCTTTCGGGCACAGATACGCAGTATTTT
TRBJ2-2	NA	many	TRBV18	CASSPNQGHTGELFF	TGTGCCAGCTCACCAAACCAGGGGCACACCGGGGAGCTGTTTTTT
TRBJ2-1	NA	NA	TRBV7-2	CASSLTGNEQFF	TGTGCCAGCAGCCTAACAGGGAATGAGCAGTTCTTC
TRBJ1-6	NA	many	TRBV3-1	CASSRRPQGDSPLHF	TGTGCCAGCAGCCGTCGACCACAGGGCGATTCACCCCTCCACTTT
TRBJ2-3	NA	many	TRBV10-3	CAISDIGGLEDTQYF	TGTGCCATCAGTGACATTGGGGGGCTAGAAGATACGCAGTATTTT
TRBJ2-7	NA	many	TRBV12-3/TRBV12-4	CASSFIAGVEQYF	TGTGCCAGCAGTTTCATTGCCGGGGTCGAGCAGTACTTC
TRBJ1-1	NA	many	TRBV7-2	CASSSGMWDTEAFF	TGTGCCAGCAGCTCAGGGATGTGGGACACTGAAGCTTTCTTT
TRBJ1-6	NA	many	TRBV9	CASSAEIYNSPLHF	TGTGCCAGCAGCGCGGAAATATATAATTCACCCCTCCACTTT
TRBJ2-5	NA	many	TRBV12-3/TRBV12-4	CASRVGQETQYF	TGTGCCAGCCGGGTGGGCCAGGAGACCCAGTACTTC
TRBJ1-5	NA	many	TRBV6-5	CASSFRHGQPQHF	TGTGCCAGCAGTTTCCGACATGGACAGCCCCAGCATTTT
TRBJ1-3	NA	once	TRBV18	CASSPGDGGNTIYF	TGTGCCAGCTCACCAGGGGACGGGGGAAACACCATATATTTT
TRBJ2-1	TRBD2	many	TRBV7-2	CASSLVSIGRNEQFF	TGTGCCAGCAGCTTAGTCTCTATCGGGAGGAATGAGCAGTTCTTC
TRBJ1-5	NA	many	TRBV20-1	CSARTPESDQPQHF	TGCAGTGCTCGGACCCCGGAATCAGATCAGCCCCAGCATTTT
TRBJ2-7	TRBD1	many	TRBV20-1	CSAKAAQGGYEQYF	TGCAGTGCTAAGGCCGCACAGGGGGGCTACGAGCAGTACTTC
TRBJ1-2	NA	few	TRBV12-3/TRBV12-4	CASSLSRGYTF	TGTGCCAGCAGTTTATCCAGAGGCTACACCTTC
TRBJ2-7	NA	many	TRBV6-1	CASSTRSYEQYF	TGTGCCAGCAGTACCCGCTCCTACGAGCAGTACTTC
TRBJ1-1	NA	many	TRBV9	CASGAPNTEAFF	TGTGCCAGCGGGGCCCCAAACACTGAAGCTTTCTTT
TRBJ2-7	NA	many	TRBV7-2	CASRVGAGQHYEQYF	TGTGCCAGCAGGGTCGGAGCGGGACAACACTACGAGCAGTACTTC
TRBJ2-3	NA	many	TRBV24-1	CATSDLQGGTDTQYF	TGTGCCACCAGTGATTTACAGGGAGGCACAGATACGCAGTATTTT
TRBJ2-3	NA	few	TRBV11-2	CASSLVEDTQYF	TGTGCCAGCAGTCTCGTCGAGGATACGCAGTATTTT
TRBJ1-5	NA	many	TRBV24-1	CATQPGHNQPQHF	TGTGCCACCCAACCGGGGCACAATCAGCCCCAGCATTTT
TRBJ2-1	NA	many	TRBV24-1	CATSGPNSYNEQFF	TGTGCCACCAGTGGGCCTAATTCCTACAATGAGCAGTTCTTC
TRBJ2-5	NA	many	TRBV20-1	CSATVTETQYF	TGCAGTGCTACCGTAACAGAGACCCAGTACTTC
TRBJ2-7	TRBD2	many	TRBV15	CATSRDSSGISYEQYF	TGTGCCACCAGCAGAGATTCTAGCGGGATATCCTACGAGCAGTACTTC
TRBJ2-3	TRBD2	many	TRBV20-1	CSASPGLADTQYF	TGCAGTGCTTCTCCGGGACTAGCGGATACGCAGTATTTT
TRBJ2-7	TRBD2	NA	TRBV20-1	CSAKGSSGRWTYEQYF	TGCAGTGCCAAGGGGTCTAGCGGGAGGTGGACCTACGAGCAGTACTTC
TRBJ2-1	NA	many	TRBV7-2	CASSLGPGDFYNEQFF	TGTGCCAGCAGCTTAGGGCCCGGGGACTTTTACAATGAGCAGTTCTTC
TRBJ2-5	NA	many	TRBV7-9	CASSPRALGETQYF	TGTGCCAGCAGCCCCAGGGCCCTAGGCGAGACCCAGTACTTC
TRBJ2-2	TRBD2	many	TRBV5-1	CASSPSGETGELFF	TGCGCCAGCAGCCCTAGCGGGGAAACCGGGGAGCTGTTTTTT
TRBJ2-3	TRBD2	many	TRBV3-1	CASSSEGSGAIADTQYF	TGTGCCAGCAGCTCCGAAGGAAGCGGGGCGATCGCAGATACGCAGTATTTT
TRBJ2-7	TRBD1	many	TRBV20-1	CSARGTGSYEQYF	TGCAGTGCTAGAGGGACAGGCTCCTACGAGCAGTACTTC
TRBJ2-7	NA	many	TRBV6-5	CASSYSRDTPQYF	TGTGCCAGCAGTTACTCCCGGGACACTCCGCAGTACTTC
TRBJ1-1	NA	many	TRBV27	CASSQVYQTTEAFF	TGTGCCAGCAGTCAAGTTTATCAAACCACTGAAGCTTTCTTT
TRBJ2-5	TRBD2	NA	TRBV12-3/TRBV12-4	CASSGRRETQYF	TGTGCCAGCAGCGGGAGGAGAGAGACCCAGTACTTC